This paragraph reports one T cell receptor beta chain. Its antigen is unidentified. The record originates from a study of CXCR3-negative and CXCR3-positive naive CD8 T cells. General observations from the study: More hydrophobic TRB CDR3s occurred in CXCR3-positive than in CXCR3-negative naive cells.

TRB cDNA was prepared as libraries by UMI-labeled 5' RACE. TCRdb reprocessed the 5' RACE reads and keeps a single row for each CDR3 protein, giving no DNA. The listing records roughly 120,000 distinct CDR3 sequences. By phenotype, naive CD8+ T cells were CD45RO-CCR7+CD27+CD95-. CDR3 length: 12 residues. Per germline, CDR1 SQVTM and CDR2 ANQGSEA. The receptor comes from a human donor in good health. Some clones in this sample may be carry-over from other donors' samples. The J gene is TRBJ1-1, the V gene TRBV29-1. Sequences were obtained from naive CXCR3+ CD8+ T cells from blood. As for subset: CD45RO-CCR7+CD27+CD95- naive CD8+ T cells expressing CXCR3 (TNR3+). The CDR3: CSVGQMNTEAFF.